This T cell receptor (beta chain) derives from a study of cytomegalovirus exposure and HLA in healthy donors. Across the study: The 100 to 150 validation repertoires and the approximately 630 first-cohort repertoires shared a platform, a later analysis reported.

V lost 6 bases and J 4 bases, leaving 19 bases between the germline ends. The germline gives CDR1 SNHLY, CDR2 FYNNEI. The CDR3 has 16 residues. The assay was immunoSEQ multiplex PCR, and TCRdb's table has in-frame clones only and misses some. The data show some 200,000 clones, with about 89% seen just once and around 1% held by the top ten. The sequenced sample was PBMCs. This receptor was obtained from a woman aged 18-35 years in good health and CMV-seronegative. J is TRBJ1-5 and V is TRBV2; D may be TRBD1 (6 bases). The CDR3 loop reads CASSTRQEPPNQPQHF. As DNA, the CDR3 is TGTGCCAGCAGCACAAGACAGGAGCCACCAAATCAGCCCCAGCATTTT.